This T cell receptor (beta chain) derives from a study of immune heterogeneity within non-small cell lung tumors. Study summary: Histology included a few squamous cell carcinomas, over 8 non-squamous carcinomas and 1 unspecified tumor.

This clonotype was seen more than once but under ten times. Its antigen is still unknown. The template consisted of bulk tumor genomic DNA, with about 620 ng used per sample. Several far-apart biopsies were taken per primary tumor during surgery. Curative surgery was undertaken by patients, who had untreated, newly diagnosed non-small cell lung cancer. Using 32 V and 13 J primers, multiplex PCR amplified TCR beta CDR3. TCRdb fed the multiplex PCR reads into MiXCR, producing one record per CDR3 protein. The sample shows tens of thousands of distinct CDR3 sequences, around 28% of them seen only once. V lost 3 bases, J lost 6 bases, and 14 bases lay in between. CDR3 length: 14 residues. Overall study findings and caveats: Both recurring identical dominant CDR3 beta clonotypes and site-unique high-frequency clones were observed across tumor sites within a patient. Higher local tumor mutational burden went with moderately higher local T-cell clonality, R 0.3 to 0.4.

The receptor was derived from a man aged 40-55 years with non-small cell lung cancer. This chain links TRBV12-3 or TRBV12-4 with TRBJ1-1, with D perhaps matching TRBD1 (6 bases). The sequenced sample was lung tumor tissue. CDR3 amino acids: CASSLRGAGSEAFF. Here the CDR3 DNA reads TGTGCCAGCAGTTTGCGGGGGGCGGGTTCTGAAGCTTTCTTT.